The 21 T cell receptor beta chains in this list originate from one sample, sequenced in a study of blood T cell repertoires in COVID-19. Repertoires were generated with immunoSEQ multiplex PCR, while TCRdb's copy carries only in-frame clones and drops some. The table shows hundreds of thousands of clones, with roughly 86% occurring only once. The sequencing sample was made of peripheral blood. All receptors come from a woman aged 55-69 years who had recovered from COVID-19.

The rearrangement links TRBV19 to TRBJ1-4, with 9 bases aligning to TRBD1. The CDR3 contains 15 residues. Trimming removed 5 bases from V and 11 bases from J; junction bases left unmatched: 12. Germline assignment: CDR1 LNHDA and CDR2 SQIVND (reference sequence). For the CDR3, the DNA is TGTGCCAGTAGTCATCCGGGACAGGGAGATCCTAAACTGTTTTTT. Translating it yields CASSHPGQGDPKLFF.

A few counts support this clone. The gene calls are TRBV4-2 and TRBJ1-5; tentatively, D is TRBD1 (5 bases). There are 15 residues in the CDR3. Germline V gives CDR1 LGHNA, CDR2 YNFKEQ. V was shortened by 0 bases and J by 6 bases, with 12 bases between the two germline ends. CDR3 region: CASSQDPRGGQPQHF. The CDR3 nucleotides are TGTGCCAGCAGCCAAGATCCTAGGGGAGGTCAGCCCCAGCATTTT.

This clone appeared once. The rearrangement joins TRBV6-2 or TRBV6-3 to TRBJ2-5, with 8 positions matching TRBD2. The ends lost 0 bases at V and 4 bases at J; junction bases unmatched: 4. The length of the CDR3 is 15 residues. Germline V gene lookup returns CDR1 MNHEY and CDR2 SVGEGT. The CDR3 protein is CASSYSSRGGETQYF. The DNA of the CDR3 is TGTGCCAGCAGTTACTCCTCACGGGGGGGAGAGACCCAGTACTTC.

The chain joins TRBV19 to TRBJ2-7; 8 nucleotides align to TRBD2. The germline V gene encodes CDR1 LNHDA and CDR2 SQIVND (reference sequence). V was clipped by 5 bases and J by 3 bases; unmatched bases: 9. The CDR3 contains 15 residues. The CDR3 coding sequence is TGTGCCAGTAGTCCCCTCCGAAGCGGGGGCTACGAGCAGTACTTC. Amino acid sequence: CASSPLRSGGYEQYF.

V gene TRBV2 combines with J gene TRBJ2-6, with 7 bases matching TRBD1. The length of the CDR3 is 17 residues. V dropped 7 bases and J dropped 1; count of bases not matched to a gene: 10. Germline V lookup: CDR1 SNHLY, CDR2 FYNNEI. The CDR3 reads CASTFTGVLSGANVLTF. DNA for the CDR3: TGTGCCAGCACCTTTACAGGGGTTCTTTCTGGGGCCAACGTCCTGACTTTC.

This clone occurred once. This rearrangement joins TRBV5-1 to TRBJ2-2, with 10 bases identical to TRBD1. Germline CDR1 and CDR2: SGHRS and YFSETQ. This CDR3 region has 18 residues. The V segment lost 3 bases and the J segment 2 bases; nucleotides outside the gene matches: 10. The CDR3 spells CASSSNRDRGYNTGELFF. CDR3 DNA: TGCGCCAGCAGCTCAAACCGGGACAGGGGTTACAACACCGGGGAGCTGTTTTTT.

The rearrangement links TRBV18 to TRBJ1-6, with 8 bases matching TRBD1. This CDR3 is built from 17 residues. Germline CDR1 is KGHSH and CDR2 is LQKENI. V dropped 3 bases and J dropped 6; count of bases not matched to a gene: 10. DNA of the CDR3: TGTGCCAGCTCACCCCAGGGGGCAGGGGGACGTAATTCACCCCTCCACTTT. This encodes CASSPQGAGGRNSPLHF.

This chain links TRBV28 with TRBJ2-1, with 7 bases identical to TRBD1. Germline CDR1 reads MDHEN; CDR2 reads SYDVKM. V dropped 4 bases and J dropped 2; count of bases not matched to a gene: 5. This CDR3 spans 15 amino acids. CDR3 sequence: CASSSYRGAYNEQFF. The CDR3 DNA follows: TGTGCCAGCAGTTCATACAGGGGTGCCTACAATGAGCAGTTCTTC.

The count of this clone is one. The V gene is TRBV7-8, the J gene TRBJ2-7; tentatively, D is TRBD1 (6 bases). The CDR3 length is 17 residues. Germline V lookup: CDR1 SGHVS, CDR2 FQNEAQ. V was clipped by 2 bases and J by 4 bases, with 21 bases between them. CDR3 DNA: TGTGCCAGCAGCTTAAGTTTGGGGGCAGGGTGGCCGTACGAGCAGTACTTC. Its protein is CASSLSLGAGWPYEQYF.

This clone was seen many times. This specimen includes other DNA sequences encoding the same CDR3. CDR3 region: CASSLRSETQYF. In DNA, the CDR3 is TGCGCCAGCAGCCTGCGGTCCGAGACCCAGTACTTC. The chain couples TRBV5-1 to TRBJ2-5; D is unresolved. Germline V CDR1 and CDR2: SGHRS, YFSETQ. The V end was cut by 4 bases, the J end by 5 bases, with 9 bases between. The CDR3 consists of 12 residues.

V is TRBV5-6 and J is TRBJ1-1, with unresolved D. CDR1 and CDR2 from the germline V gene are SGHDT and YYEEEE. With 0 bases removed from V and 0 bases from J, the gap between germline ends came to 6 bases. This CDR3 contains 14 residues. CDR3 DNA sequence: TGTGCCAGCAGCTTGGTTGGCCTGAACACTGAAGCTTTCTTT. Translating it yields CASSLVGLNTEAFF.

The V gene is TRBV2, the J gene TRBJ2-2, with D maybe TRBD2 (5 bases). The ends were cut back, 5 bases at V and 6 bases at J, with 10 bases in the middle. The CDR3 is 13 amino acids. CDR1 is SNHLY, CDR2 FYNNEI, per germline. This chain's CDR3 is CASSSEGPGELFF. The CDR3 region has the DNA TGTGCCAGCAGTTCCGAGGGCCCCGGGGAGCTGTTTTTT.

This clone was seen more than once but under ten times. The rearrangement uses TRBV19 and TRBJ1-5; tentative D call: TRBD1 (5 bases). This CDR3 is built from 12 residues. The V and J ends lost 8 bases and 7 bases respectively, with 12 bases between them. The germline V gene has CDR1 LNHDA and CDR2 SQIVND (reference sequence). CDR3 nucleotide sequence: TGTGCCAGTGGGACTCCGAGGCAGCCCCAGCATTTT. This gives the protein CASGTPRQPQHF.

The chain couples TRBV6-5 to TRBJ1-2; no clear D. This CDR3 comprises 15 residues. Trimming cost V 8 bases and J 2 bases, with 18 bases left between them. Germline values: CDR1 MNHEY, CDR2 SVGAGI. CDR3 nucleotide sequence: TGTGCCAGCGGAAGGGAGAGGAGAATGAACTATGGCTACACCTTC. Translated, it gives CASGRERRMNYGYTF.

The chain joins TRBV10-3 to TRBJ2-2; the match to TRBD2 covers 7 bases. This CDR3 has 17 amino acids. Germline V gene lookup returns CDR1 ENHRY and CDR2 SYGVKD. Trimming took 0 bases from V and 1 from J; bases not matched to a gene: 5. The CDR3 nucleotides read TGTGCCATCAGTGAGTCGAGATGGGGGGGGAACACCGGGGAGCTGTTTTTT. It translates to CAISESRWGGNTGELFF.

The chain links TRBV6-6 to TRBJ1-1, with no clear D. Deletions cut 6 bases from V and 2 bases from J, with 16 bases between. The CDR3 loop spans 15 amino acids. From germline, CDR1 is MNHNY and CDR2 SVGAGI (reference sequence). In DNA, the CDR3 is TGTGCCAGCAGCTTCGATATAGCCCCTAACACTGAAGCTTTCTTT. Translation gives CASSFDIAPNTEAFF.

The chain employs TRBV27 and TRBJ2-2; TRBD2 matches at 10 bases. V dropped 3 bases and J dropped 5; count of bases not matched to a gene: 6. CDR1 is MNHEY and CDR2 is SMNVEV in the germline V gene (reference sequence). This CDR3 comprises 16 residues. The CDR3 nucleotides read TGTGCCAGCAGTTTTTTCCTAGCGGGGGCTACCGGGGAGCTGTTTTTT. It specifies CASSFFLAGATGELFF.

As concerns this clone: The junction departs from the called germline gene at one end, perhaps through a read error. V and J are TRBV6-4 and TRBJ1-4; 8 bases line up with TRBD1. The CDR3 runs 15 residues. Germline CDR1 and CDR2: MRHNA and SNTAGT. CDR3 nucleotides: TGTGCCAGCAGTGAGGCCGCCGGAACAGGGGGGCCTAAAACCTTT. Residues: CASSEAAGTGGPKTF.

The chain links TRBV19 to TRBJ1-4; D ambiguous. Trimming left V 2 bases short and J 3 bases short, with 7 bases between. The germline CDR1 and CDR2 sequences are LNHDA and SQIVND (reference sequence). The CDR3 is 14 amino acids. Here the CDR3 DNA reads TGTGCCAGTAGTATACAGGTTTCTAATGAAAAACTGTTTTTT. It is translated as CASSIQVSNEKLFF.

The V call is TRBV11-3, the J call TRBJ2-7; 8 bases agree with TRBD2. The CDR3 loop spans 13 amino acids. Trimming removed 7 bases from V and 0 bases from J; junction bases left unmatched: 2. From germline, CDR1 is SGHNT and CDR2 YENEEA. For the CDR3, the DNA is TGTGCCAGCAAAGCGGGGGACTCCTACGAGCAGTACTTC. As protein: CASKAGDSYEQYF.

DNA for the CDR3: TGTGCCAGCTCACCCCAGGGGATTGCAGAGACCCAGTACTTC. Translated, it gives CASSPQGIAETQYF. This sequence joins TRBV18 and TRBJ2-5, with a possible D match to TRBD1 (6 bases). The CDR3 extends over 14 amino acids. Germline V gene sequence: CDR1 KGHSH, CDR2 LQKENI. Trimming removed 3 bases at V and 4 bases at J, with 12 bases between.